The clone carrying this T cell receptor (beta chain) has only a few counts. Its antigen remains unknown. The length of the CDR3 is 12 residues. V was cut by 4 bases and J by 8 bases, with 10 bases left in between. Germline CDR1 SGHDT, CDR2 YYEEEE. As it was prepared, the TCRbeta library received unique molecular identifiers. In TCRdb, the PCR reads were re-called with MiXCR into one record per CDR3 protein. The table includes approximately 98,000 distinct CDR3 sequences, about 6.4% detected once. This entry belongs to a study of T-cell reconstitution after alpha-beta-depleted transplantation in children. Regarding the study as a whole: One year post-transplant, T-cell counts and diversity were largely derived from T cells produced anew. Elevated TCRbeta diversity at day 60 was traced, in some patients, to surviving recipient T cells and thymic progenitors.

This sequence joins TRBV5-6 and TRBJ2-1; the D gene is possibly TRBD1 (6 bases). The sequence was collected from a male patient aged 2-9 years who had a stem cell transplant for acute lymphoblastic leukemia, so the T cells may come from the graft donor. Source: PBMCs, mostly from graft donor cells, taken 360 days after TCRalphabeta/CD19-depleted stem cell transplant. The CDR3, as DNA: TGTGCCAGCAGCCTGGGGGCAGATGAGCAGTTCTTC. This encodes CASSLGADEQFF.